This TCR beta chain was documented in a study of spatial heterogeneity in lung cancer. Trimming removed 7 bases at V and 4 bases at J, with 17 bases between. The germline V gene has CDR1 SQVTM and CDR2 ANQGSEA. The CDR3 has 13 amino acids. Whole-study findings and limits: TCRs found ubiquitously expanded in tumor appeared in blood more at resection than at follow-up.

A distinct unique molecular identifier was carried by each TCR cDNA molecule. Using its own MiXCR run on the 5' RACE reads, TCRdb lists one record per CDR3 protein. The data show about 44,000 distinct CDR3 sequences, roughly 13% seen once. On this clonotype itself: Its antigen remains unidentified.

Regarding time point: sample taken at primary tumor resection. Unsorted whole RNA from tumor, nontumor lung or frozen PBMC underwent sequencing. The sequence came from a male donor with early-stage non-small cell lung cancer. V and J are TRBV29-1 and TRBJ2-7; D is unclear. The sequenced sample was PBMCs, obtained at surgery. The CDR3 protein is CSALLSVRYEQYF. CDR3 nucleotide sequence: TGCAGCGCCCTTTTGAGTGTTAGGTACGAGCAGTACTTC.